This record looks at one TCR beta chain sequence and its context. Antigen: not known. The sample originates from a study of T cell responses to AZD1222 COVID-19 vaccine. CDR1 and CDR2 (germline): KGHSH, LQKENI. The CDR3 is made up of 16 amino acids. With 3 bases clipped from V and 4 bases from J, the junction kept 7 bases outside the gene matches. Some clones are missing from TCRdb's copy, which holds only in-frame ones; the method was immunoSEQ multiplex PCR. Recorded for this sample: about 140,000 clones. Whole-study results and caveats: Of spike-specific TCRs, nearly half reportedly target regions left unmutated in variants.

The chain has TRBV18 and TRBJ1-5; TRBD1 matches at 9 bases. The TCR originated in an adult in good health. The sample consisted of peripheral blood. The CDR3 reads CASSPGQGPYNQPQHF. The CDR3 DNA is TGTGCCAGCTCACCGGGACAGGGTCCTTATAATCAGCCCCAGCATTTT.